This T cell receptor beta chain was sequenced for a study of T cell responses to AZD1222 COVID-19 vaccine. General observations from the study: Regions left unmutated in variants are reportedly the target of nearly half of spike-specific TCRs. After two AZD1222 doses, spike-specific TCR breadth and depth rose versus day 0. Clonal diversity was possibly underestimated, and white British individuals and females predominated among donors.

V shed 1 base and J 1 base; nucleotides not matched to a gene: 9. Germline assignment: CDR1 MDHEN and CDR2 SYDVKM. The length of the CDR3 is 17 residues. The assay was immunoSEQ multiplex PCR, and TCRdb's table has in-frame clones only and misses some. The profile shows roughly 150,000 clones, approximately 90% of them singletons. To note about this clone: Its antigen is undetermined.

This specimen consisted of peripheral blood, obtained 28 days after the second AZD1222 dose. The V call is TRBV28, the J call TRBJ1-1, with 7 bases aligning to TRBD1. This clonotype originated in an adult who received the AZD1222 COVID-19 vaccine. CDR3 amino acids: CASSLYAYGQENTEAFF. Written as DNA, the CDR3 is TGTGCCAGCAGTTTATACGCTTATGGACAGGAGAACACTGAAGCTTTCTTT.